Listed below are T cell receptor beta chains from one sample, sequenced in a study of T cells after yellow fever vaccination. TCRdb reprocessed the 5' RACE reads with MiXCR, giving one entry per CDR3 protein. This sample has hundreds of thousands of distinct CDR3 sequences, with around 20% found just once. The sequencing used PBMCs, collected before the yellow fever booster vaccination. The receptors here all came from a man younger than 35 who received the YFV17D yellow fever vaccine. The CDR3 runs from the conserved cysteine through the conserved F or W. The D gene is left open where the match is weak. The size of a clone is reported for some rows only, either as once, few or many, or as a class for expanded clones.

>.|TRBJ2-3|few|TRBV6-5
TGTGCCAGCAGTTACTCGATGACAGATACGCAGTATTTT
CASSYSMTDTQYF
>TRBD2|TRBJ2-5|.|TRBV6-2/TRBV6-3
TGTGCCAGCAGTTACGGACTAGCGGGGCCCCAAGAGACCCAGTACTTC
CASSYGLAGPQETQYF
>.|TRBJ1-5|.|TRBV6-6
TGTGCCAGCAGCTCTAGGGGCCTGTGGGGCAATCAGCCCCAGCATTTT
CASSSRGLWGNQPQHF
>.|TRBJ2-3|few|TRBV11-2
TGTGCCAGCAGCTTACAACCGGGGTCTCCGCAGTATTTT
CASSLQPGSPQYF
>TRBD1|TRBJ1-2|.|TRBV28
TGTGCCAGCAGTGTCGACAGGGAGGGCTACACCTTC
CASSVDREGYTF
>TRBD2|TRBJ2-1|few|TRBV24-1
TGTGCCACCAGTCCGGGGACTACGAGCTCCTACAATGAGCAGTTCTTC
CATSPGTTSSYNEQFF
>.|TRBJ2-3|.|TRBV20-1
TGCAGTGCTAGCACAGGGGGTGGCGGGGGCCTTAGCACAGATACGCAGTATTTT
CSASTGGGGGLSTDTQYF
>.|TRBJ2-5|few|TRBV15
TGTGCCACCAGCAGAGAACTGGCCCAAGAGACCCAGTACTTC
CATSRELAQETQYF
>TRBD2|TRBJ2-7|many|TRBV20-1
TGCAGTGCTGAACCGGGACTAGCGGGGGGATTTTACTTC
CSAEPGLAGGFYF
>.|TRBJ2-5|many|TRBV20-1
TGCAGTGCCCAAGAAGAGACCCAGTACTTC
CSAQEETQYF
>.|TRBJ2-3|.|TRBV11-2
TGTGCCAGCAGTATTGGCGACACAGATACGCAGTATTTT
CASSIGDTDTQYF
>.|TRBJ2-7|.|TRBV4-2
TGTGCCAGCAGCCAAGAGTTTAGCAACTCCCTCCACGAGCAGTACTTC
CASSQEFSNSLHEQYF
>TRBD1|TRBJ1-1|few|TRBV10-3
TGTGCCATCAGTGACCCTGGGGAGGGGGCGTCTGAAGCTTTCTTT
CAISDPGEGASEAFF
>TRBD1|TRBJ1-2|.|TRBV29-1
TGCAGCGGGGGGACTCGGACAGGGGCGTCTGGCTACACCTTC
CSGGTRTGASGYTF
>.|TRBJ2-2|.|TRBV11-2
TGTGCCAGCAGCCTCATCAGGGTACGGGAGCTGTTTTTT
CASSLIRVRELFF
>TRBD1|TRBJ2-7|few|TRBV27
TGTGCCAGCAGTTTCACCGGACAGGGACTTTTCTACGAGCAGTACTTC
CASSFTGQGLFYEQYF
>TRBD2|TRBJ2-3|few|TRBV5-1
TGCGCCAGCAGCTTAAGCGGGGGGGTAGCAGATACGCAGTATTTT
CASSLSGGVADTQYF
>.|TRBJ2-6|.|TRBV11-2
TGTGCCAGCAGCTCAGCCGCTGGGGCCAACGTCCTGACTTTC
CASSSAAGANVLTF
>.|TRBJ2-1|few|TRBV7-6
TGTGCCAGCCGGCCCGGGGATAGTACCTACAATGAGCAGTTCTTC
CASRPGDSTYNEQFF
>.|TRBJ1-2|.|TRBV7-2
TGTGCCAGCAGCATCGGGGGGGGTTATGGCTACACCTTC
CASSIGGGYGYTF
>.|TRBJ2-2|once|TRBV2
TGTGCCAGCAGAAGGCCGGGAGACTACGGGGAGCTGTTTTTT
CASRRPGDYGELFF
>.|TRBJ2-2|few|TRBV4-3
TGCGCCAGCAGCCAAGGTGGGATAGGCACCGGGGAGCTGTTTTTT
CASSQGGIGTGELFF
>TRBD1|TRBJ1-1|.|TRBV11-2
TGTGCCAGCAGCTTACCGAGGACAGGCCCGGGGACTGAAGCTTTCTTT
CASSLPRTGPGTEAFF
>.|TRBJ2-3|few|TRBV6-5
TGTGCCAGCAGTCCAGACCGGGATACGCAGTATTTT
CASSPDRDTQYF
>.|TRBJ1-1|few|TRBV29-1
TGCAGCGTTGCCAGCGGGATGATGGGCACTGAAGCTTTCTTT
CSVASGMMGTEAFF
>TRBD1|TRBJ2-5|few|TRBV6-5
TGTGCCAGCAGTTACATTACAGGGGAAGAGACCCAGTACTTC
CASSYITGEETQYF
>.|TRBJ1-1|few|TRBV7-9
TGTGCAGCGGCCCTTGGACACACTGAAGCTTTCTTT
CAAALGHTEAFF
>.|TRBJ2-1|.|TRBV29-1
TGCAGCGTGAATACCGGGAGTGTCAATGAGCAGTTCTTC
CSVNTGSVNEQFF
>.|TRBJ1-3|.|TRBV4-3
TGCGCCAGCAGCCAAGATTGGCACGGGAGAAACACCATATATTTT
CASSQDWHGRNTIYF
>TRBD2|TRBJ2-2|few|TRBV9
TGTGCCAGCAGCGTAGAACTAGCGGGCGGGTCCGGGGAGCTGTTTTTT
CASSVELAGGSGELFF
>TRBD1|TRBJ1-2|few|TRBV28
TGTGCCAGCAGAACCGGGACAGGGTATGGCTACACCTTC
CASRTGTGYGYTF
>.|TRBJ1-1|few|TRBV12-3/TRBV12-4
TGTGCCAGCAAGCTGGTGGCCACTGAAGCTTTCTTT
CASKLVATEAFF
>.|TRBJ2-7|.|TRBV6-2/TRBV6-3
TGTGCCAGCAGTGACGACACCCCAACTGACGAGCAGTACTTC
CASSDDTPTDEQYF
>.|TRBJ1-2|.|TRBV20-1
TGCAGTGCTGCCGTGTTGGCCATTCAACTGGGGGGCTACACCTTC
CSAAVLAIQLGGYTF
>TRBD2|TRBJ2-2|.|TRBV12-3/TRBV12-4
TGTGCCAGCACCCGACAGGGTAGGGCTAGCGGGAGAGGAGGGGAGCTGTTTTTT
CASTRQGRASGRGGELFF
>.|TRBJ2-2|few|TRBV20-1
TGCAGTGCTAGACGGAGCGCGAGCACCGGGGAGCTGTTTTTT
CSARRSASTGELFF
>.|TRBJ2-5|many|TRBV29-1
TGCAGCGTTGACGGGAAGTTACAAGAGACCCAGTACTTC
CSVDGKLQETQYF